This passage covers 12 T cell receptor beta chains from one sample sequenced in a study of blood T cell repertoires in COVID-19. The table came from immunoSEQ multiplex PCR; TCRdb's copy has only in-frame clones and leaves some out. The table has around 230,000 clones, approximately 88% seen once; the top ten hold 10%. Sequencing input: PBMCs or T cells enriched from blood (not recorded which). These receptors all come from a man between 18 and 29 years old with acute COVID-19.

This sequence joins TRBV6-5 and TRBJ1-6, with 12 bases that match TRBD1. The germline V gene has CDR1 MNHEY and CDR2 SVGAGI. The J segment lost 10 bases and the V segment lost 6 bases, leaving 4 bases of the junction unmatched. The CDR3 consists of 14 residues. CDR3: CASSTGTGGSPLHF. The CDR3 nucleotides are TGTGCCAGCAGCACCGGGACAGGGGGCTCACCCCTCCACTTT.

The V gene is TRBV13, the J gene TRBJ2-5; TRBD1 aligns across 8 bases. Germline V gene data show CDR1 as PRHDT and CDR2 as FYEKMQ (reference sequence). The CDR3 loop spans 14 amino acids. Losses at the gene ends were 6 bases for V and 0 bases for J; bases not matched to a gene: 3. The CDR3 loop is CASSQDRDQETQYF. The CDR3 DNA sequence: TGTGCCAGCAGTCAGGACAGGGACCAAGAGACCCAGTACTTC. Supplemented by reference TRBV13 and TRBJ2-5, the full variable domain reads AAGVIQSPRHLIKEKRETATLKCYPIPRHDTVYWYQQGPGQDPQFLISFYEKMQSDKGSIPDRFSAQQFSDYHSELNMSSLELGDSALYFCASSQDRDQETQYFGPGTRLLVL.

This rearrangement joins TRBV9 to TRBJ1-4; D unresolved. This CDR3 contains 13 residues. The V end lost 1 base, the J end lost 3 bases, and 4 bases lay between the germline ends. Per germline, CDR1 SGDLS and CDR2 YYNGEE. CDR3: CASSVSPNEKLFF. The CDR3 DNA sequence: TGTGCCAGCAGCGTAAGCCCTAATGAAAAACTGTTTTTT.

CDR3 residues: CASSYVTTGELFF. CDR3 DNA sequence: TGTGCCAGCAGTTACGTGACTACCGGGGAGCTGTTTTTT. The rearrangement uses TRBV6-2 or TRBV6-3 and TRBJ2-2; the D is unclear. Germline V gene sequence: CDR1 MNHEY, CDR2 SVGEGT. This CDR3 is built from 13 residues. With 2 bases removed from V and 5 bases from J, the gap between germline ends came to 6 bases.

In its sample, this clone was seen once. The V call is TRBV3-1 (or the pseudogene TRBV3-2), the J call TRBJ2-2; 9 nucleotides line up with TRBD1. V shed 3 bases, J shed 5 bases, and the junction held 7 bases outside the gene matches. Germline V gene sequence: CDR1 LGHDT, CDR2 YNNKEL (reference sequence). The CDR3 contains 16 residues. The CDR3 is CASSQGDRGRTGELFF. The CDR3 DNA sequence: TGTGCCAGCAGCCAGGGCGACAGGGGGAGAACCGGGGAGCTGTTTTTT.

This clone was picked up one time. This chain uses TRBV7-9 with TRBJ2-1, with 14 positions matching TRBD2. V lost 5 bases and J lost 7; bases outside the gene matches: 7. Germline values: CDR1 SEHNR, CDR2 FQNEAQ (reference sequence). CDR3 length equals 16 residues. The CDR3 reads CASSLTGTSGGNEQFF. The CDR3 DNA is TGTGCCAGCAGCCTGACAGGGACTAGCGGGGGTAATGAGCAGTTCTTC.

The genes are TRBV13 and TRBJ2-1; D remains unclear. Trimming stripped 2 bases from V and 2 bases from J, with 10 bases between. The CDR3 runs to 15 residues. The V gene's germline CDR1 is PRHDT and CDR2 FYEKMQ (reference sequence). The DNA of the CDR3 is TGTGCCAGCAGCTTATTGCCTAGGACCTACAATGAGCAGTTCTTC. It specifies CASSLLPRTYNEQFF.

This sequence joins TRBV4-1 and TRBJ1-2; D perhaps matches TRBD1 (5 bases). Germline assignment: CDR1 MGHRA and CDR2 YSYEKL. This CDR3 is 15 amino acids long. The V end lost 1 base, the J end lost 3 bases, and 12 bases lay between the germline ends. CDR3 sequence: CASSQASGLDYGYTF. DNA of the CDR3: TGCGCCAGCAGCCAAGCTTCAGGGCTTGACTATGGCTACACCTTC.

The chain links TRBV30 to TRBJ2-1; D tentatively fits TRBD1 or TRBD2 (6 bases each). This CDR3 is built from 13 residues. Trimming left V 8 bases short and J 6 bases short, with 17 bases between. The germline V gene encodes CDR1 GTSNPN and CDR2 SVGIG (reference sequence). CDR3 bases: TGTGCCCGGGACTTACAGGGAACCAATGAGCAGTTCTTC. This sequence encodes CARDLQGTNEQFF.

V usage is TRBV11-3 and J usage is TRBJ1-2; 7 nucleotides line up with TRBD1. Losses at the gene ends were 7 bases for V and 2 bases for J; bases not matched to a gene: 4. The germline CDR1 and CDR2 sequences are SGHNT and YENEEA. The CDR3 extends over 13 amino acids. Here the CDR3 DNA reads TGTGCCAGCACTCCGGGACAGAACTATGGCTACACCTTC. This translates into CASTPGQNYGYTF.

This clone appeared once. The rearrangement uses TRBV27 and TRBJ2-1, with a possible D match to TRBD2 (5 bases). With 2 bases removed from V and 12 bases from J, the gap between germline ends came to 8 bases. There are 11 residues in the CDR3. Germline CDR1 MNHEY, CDR2 SMNVEV (reference sequence). The CDR3 nucleotides read TGTGCCAGCAGTTTAGGGGAGCGGCAGTTCTTC. Translated, it gives CASSLGERQFF.

V usage is TRBV30 and J usage is TRBJ1-4; 9 nucleotides align to TRBD1. The V segment lost 0 bases and the J segment 10 bases; nucleotides outside the gene matches: 12. The CDR3 is 16 residues long. From germline, CDR1 is GTSNPN and CDR2 SVGIG (reference sequence). The CDR3 region is CAWSVMGGTGNAKLFF. The CDR3 coding sequence is TGTGCCTGGAGTGTGATGGGTGGGACAGGGAACGCAAAACTGTTTTTT. Full variable domain (rest looked up from reference TRBV30 and TRBJ1-4): SQTIHQWPATLVQPVGSPLSLECTVEGTSNPNLYWYRQAAGRGLQLLFYSVGIGQISSEVPQNLSASRPQDRQFILSSKKLLLSDSGFYLCAWSVMGGTGNAKLFFGSGTQLSVL.